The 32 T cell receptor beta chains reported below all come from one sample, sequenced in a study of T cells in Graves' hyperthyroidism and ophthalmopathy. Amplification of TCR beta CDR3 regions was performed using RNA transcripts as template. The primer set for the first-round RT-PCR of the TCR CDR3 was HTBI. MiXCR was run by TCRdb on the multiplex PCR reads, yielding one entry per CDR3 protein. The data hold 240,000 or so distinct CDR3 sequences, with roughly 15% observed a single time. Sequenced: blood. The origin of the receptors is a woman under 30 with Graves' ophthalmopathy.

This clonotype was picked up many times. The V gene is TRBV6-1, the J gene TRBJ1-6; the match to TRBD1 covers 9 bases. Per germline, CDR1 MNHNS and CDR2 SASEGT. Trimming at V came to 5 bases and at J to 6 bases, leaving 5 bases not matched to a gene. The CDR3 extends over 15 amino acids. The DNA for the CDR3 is TGTGCCAGCAGTACATACAGGGGGCCTAATTCACCCCTCCACTTT. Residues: CASSTYRGPNSPLHF.

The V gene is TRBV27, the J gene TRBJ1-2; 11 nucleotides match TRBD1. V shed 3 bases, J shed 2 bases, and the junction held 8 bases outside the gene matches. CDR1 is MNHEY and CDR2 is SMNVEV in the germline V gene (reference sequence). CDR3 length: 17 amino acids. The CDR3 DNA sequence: TGTGCCAGCAGTTTGGTCAGAAGGACAGGGGGCAACTATGGCTACACCTTC. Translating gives CASSLVRRTGGNYGYTF.

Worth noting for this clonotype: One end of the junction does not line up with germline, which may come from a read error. CDR3 sequence: CASSLAGARGNEHFF. The CDR3 DNA is TGTGCCAGCAGCTTGGCTGGGGCCAGGGGCAATGAGCATTTCTTC. This chain connects TRBV5-4 to TRBJ2-1; tentatively, D is TRBD1 (6 bases). The V gene's germline CDR1 is SGHNT and CDR2 YYREEE (reference sequence). The CDR3 runs to 15 residues.

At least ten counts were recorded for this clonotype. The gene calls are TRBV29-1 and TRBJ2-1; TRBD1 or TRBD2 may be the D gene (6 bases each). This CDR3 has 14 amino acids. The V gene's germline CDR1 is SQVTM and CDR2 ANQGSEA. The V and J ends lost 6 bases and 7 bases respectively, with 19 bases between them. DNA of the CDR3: TGCAGCGTCCACAGGGCTATGGCGGGGAATGAGCAGTTCTTC. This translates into CSVHRAMAGNEQFF.

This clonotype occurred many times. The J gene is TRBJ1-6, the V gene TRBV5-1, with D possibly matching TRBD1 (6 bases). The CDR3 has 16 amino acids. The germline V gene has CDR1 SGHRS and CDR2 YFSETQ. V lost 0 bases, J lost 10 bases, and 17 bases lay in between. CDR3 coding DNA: TGCGCCAGCAGCTTGGCAGGGCAGGGGAGAGGGTCACCCCTCCACTTT. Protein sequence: CASSLAGQGRGSPLHF.

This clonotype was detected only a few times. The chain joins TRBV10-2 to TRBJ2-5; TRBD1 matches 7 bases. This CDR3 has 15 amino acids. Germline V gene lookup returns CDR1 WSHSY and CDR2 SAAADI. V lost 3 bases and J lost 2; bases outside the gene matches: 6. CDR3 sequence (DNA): TGCGCCAGCAGTGAAGGTCAGGGGGTACAAGAGACCCAGTACTTC. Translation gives CASSEGQGVQETQYF.

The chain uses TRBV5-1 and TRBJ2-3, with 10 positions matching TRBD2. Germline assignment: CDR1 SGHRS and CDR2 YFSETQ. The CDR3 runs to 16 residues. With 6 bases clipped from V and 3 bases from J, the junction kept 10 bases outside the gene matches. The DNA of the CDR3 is TGCGCCAGCAACGCCCCCCAAGCGGGAGGGACAGATACGCAGTATTTT. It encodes CASNAPQAGGTDTQYF.

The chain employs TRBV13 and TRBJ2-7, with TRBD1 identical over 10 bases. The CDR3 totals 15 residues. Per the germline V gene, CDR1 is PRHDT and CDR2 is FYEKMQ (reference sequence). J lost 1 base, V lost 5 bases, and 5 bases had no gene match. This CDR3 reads CASSPRGQGSYEQYF. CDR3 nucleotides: TGTGCCAGCAGCCCCCGGGGACAGGGGTCCTACGAGCAGTACTTC.

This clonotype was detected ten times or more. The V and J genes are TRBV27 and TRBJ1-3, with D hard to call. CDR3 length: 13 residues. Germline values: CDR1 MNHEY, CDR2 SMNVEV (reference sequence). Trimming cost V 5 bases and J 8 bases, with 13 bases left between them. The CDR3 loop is CASSTPPGDTIYF. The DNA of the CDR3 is TGTGCCAGCAGTACCCCGCCCGGGGACACCATATATTTT.

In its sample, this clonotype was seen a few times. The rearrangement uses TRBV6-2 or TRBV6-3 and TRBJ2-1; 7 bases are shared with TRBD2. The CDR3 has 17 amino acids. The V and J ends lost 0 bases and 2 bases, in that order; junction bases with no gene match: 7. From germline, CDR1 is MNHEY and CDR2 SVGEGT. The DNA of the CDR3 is TGTGCCAGCAGTTACTCGACTGCGGGAGTTACCTACAATGAGCAGTTCTTC. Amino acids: CASSYSTAGVTYNEQFF.

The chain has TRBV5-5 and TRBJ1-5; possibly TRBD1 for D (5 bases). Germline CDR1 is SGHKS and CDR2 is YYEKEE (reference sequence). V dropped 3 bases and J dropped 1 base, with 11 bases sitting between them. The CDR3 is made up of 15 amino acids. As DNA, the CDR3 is TGTGCCAGCAGCTCGACGGGGCAGAGCAATCAGCCCCAGCATTTT. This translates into CASSSTGQSNQPQHF.

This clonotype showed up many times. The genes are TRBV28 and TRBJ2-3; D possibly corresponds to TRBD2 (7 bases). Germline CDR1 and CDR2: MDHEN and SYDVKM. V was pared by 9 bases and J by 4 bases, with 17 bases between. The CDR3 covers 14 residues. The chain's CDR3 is CARGEGGRADTQYF. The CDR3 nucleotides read TGTGCCAGAGGGGAGGGGGGAAGGGCAGATACGCAGTATTTT.

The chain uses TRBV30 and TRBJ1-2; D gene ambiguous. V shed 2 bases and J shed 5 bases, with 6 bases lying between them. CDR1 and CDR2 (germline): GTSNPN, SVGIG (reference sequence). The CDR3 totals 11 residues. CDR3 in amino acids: CAWSSEYGYTF. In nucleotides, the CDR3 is TGTGCCTGGAGTAGTGAGTATGGCTACACCTTC.

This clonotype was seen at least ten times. The CDR3 reads CSVQSGKEYNEQFF. The CDR3 DNA reads TGCAGCGTCCAAAGCGGGAAGGAGTACAATGAGCAGTTCTTC. The rearrangement links TRBV29-1 to TRBJ2-1; TRBD2 agrees at 7 bases. The CDR3 runs to 14 residues. Germline V gene lookup returns CDR1 SQVTM and CDR2 ANQGSEA. Trimming cost V 6 bases and J 4 bases; bases outside gene matches: 9.

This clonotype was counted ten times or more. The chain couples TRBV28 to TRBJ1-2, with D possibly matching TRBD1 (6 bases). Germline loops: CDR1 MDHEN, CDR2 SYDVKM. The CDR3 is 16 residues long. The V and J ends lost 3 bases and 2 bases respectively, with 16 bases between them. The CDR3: CASSFFSGASNYGYTF. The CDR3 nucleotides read TGTGCCAGCAGTTTTTTTTCGGGGGCCAGCAACTATGGCTACACCTTC.

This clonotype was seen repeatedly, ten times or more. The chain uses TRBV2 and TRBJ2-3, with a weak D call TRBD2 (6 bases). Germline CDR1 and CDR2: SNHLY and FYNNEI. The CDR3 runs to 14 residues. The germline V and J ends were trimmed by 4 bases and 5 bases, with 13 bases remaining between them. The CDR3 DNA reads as TGTGCCAGCAGTGGACTAGTCTCCGGAGATACGCAGTATTTT. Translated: CASSGLVSGDTQYF.

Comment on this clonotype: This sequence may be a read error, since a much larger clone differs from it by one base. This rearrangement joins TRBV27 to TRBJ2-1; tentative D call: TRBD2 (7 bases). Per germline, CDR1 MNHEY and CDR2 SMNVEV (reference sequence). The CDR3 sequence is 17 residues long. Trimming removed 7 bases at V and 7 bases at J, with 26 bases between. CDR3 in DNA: TGTGCCAGCACCCCTAGGGGGGGGCCTGCATATTGGAATGAGCAGTTCTTC. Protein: CASTPRGGPAYWNEQFF.

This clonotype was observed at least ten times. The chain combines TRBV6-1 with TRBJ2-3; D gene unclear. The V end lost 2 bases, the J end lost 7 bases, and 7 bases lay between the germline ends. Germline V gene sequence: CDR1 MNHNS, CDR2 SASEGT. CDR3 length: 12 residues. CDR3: CASSEYQNTQYF. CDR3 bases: TGTGCCAGCAGTGAATATCAGAATACGCAGTATTTT.

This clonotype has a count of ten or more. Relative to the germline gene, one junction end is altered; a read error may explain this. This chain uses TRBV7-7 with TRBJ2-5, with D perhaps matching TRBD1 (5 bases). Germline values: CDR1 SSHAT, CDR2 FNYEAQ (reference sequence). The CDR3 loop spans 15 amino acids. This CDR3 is CASSPERGSWETQYF. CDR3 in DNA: TGTGCTAGCAGCCCTGAAAGGGGCTCCTGGGAGACCCAGTACTTC.

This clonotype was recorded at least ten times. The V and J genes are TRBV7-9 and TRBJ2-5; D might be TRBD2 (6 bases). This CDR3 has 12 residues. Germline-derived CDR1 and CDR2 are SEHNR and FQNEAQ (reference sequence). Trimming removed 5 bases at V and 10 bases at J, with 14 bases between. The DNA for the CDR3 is TGTGCCAGCAGCGCTGACTGGGGGGACCAGTACTTC. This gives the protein CASSADWGDQYF.

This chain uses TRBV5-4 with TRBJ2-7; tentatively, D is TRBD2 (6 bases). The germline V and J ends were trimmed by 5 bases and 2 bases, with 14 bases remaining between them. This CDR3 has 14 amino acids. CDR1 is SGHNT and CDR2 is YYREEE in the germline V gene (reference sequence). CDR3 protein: CASSAGGATYEQYF. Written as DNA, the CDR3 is TGTGCCAGCAGTGCTGGCGGGGCAACCTACGAGCAGTACTTC.

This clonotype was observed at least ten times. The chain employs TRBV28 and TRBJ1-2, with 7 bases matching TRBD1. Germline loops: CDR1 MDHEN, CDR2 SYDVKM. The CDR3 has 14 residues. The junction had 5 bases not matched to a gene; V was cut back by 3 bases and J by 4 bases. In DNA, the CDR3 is TGTGCCAGCAGTTTTTGGGACAGCCCCTATGGCTACACCTTC. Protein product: CASSFWDSPYGYTF.

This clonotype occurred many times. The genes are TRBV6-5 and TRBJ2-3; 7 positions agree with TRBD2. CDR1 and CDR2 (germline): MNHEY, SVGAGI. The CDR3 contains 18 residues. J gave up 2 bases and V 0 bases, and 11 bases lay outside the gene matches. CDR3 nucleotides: TGTGCCAGCAGTTACTCCCTTTCCGGGACTATGCTCACAGATACGCAGTATTTT. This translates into CASSYSLSGTMLTDTQYF.

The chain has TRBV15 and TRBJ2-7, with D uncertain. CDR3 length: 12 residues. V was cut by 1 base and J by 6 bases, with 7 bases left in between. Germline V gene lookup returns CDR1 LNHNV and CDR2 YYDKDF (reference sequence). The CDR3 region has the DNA TGTGCCACCAGCAGAGTCGGGTCCGAGCAGTACTTC. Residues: CATSRVGSEQYF.

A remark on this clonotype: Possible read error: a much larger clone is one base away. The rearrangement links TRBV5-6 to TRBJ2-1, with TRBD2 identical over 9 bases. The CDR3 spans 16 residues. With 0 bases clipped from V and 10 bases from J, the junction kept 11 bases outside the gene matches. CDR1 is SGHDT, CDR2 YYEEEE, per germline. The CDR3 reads CASSLVPGGGAWEQFF. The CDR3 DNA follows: TGTGCCAGCAGCTTGGTTCCCGGCGGGGGGGCCTGGGAGCAGTTCTTC.

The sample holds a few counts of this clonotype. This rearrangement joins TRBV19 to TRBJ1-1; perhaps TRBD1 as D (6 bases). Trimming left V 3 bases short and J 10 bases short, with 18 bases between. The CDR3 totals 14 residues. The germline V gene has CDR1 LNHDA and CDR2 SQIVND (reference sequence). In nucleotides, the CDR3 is TGTGCCAGTAGTATGGGGGGCAGCCCCCCGAGAGCTTTCTTT. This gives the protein CASSMGGSPPRAFF.

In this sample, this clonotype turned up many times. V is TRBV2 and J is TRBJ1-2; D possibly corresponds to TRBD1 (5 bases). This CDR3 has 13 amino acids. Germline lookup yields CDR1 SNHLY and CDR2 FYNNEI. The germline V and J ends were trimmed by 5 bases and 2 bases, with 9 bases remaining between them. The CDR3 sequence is CASSRDGNYGYTF. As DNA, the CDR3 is TGTGCCAGCAGTAGGGACGGGAACTATGGCTACACCTTC.

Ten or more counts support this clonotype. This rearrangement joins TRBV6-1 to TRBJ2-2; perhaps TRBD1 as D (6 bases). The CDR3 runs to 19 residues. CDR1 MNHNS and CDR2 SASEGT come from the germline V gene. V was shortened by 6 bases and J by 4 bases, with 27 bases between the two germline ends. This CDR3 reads CASSKGVKQRGQLTGELFF. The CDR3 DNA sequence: TGTGCCAGCAGCAAAGGGGTTAAACAAAGAGGACAGCTCACCGGGGAGCTGTTTTTT.

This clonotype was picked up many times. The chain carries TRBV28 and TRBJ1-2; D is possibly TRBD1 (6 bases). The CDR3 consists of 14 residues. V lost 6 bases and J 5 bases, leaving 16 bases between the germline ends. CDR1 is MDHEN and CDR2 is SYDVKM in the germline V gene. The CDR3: CASSKDLGAYGYTF. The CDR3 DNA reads TGTGCCAGCAGCAAAGACTTGGGGGCGTATGGCTACACCTTC.

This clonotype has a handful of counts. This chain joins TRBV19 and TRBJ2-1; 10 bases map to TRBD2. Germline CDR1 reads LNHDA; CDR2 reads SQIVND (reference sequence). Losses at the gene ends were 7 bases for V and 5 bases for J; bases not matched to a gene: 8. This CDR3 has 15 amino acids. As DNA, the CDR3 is TGTGCCAGTAACCACGGGACTAGCGCCAACAATGAGCAGTTCTTC. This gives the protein CASNHGTSANNEQFF.

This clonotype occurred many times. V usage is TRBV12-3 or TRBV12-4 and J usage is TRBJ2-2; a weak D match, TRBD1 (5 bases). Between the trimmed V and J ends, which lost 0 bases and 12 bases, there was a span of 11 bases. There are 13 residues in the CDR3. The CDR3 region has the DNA TGTGCCAGCAGTTTAGCAGGGGCAGGGCAGCTGTTTTTT. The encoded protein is CASSLAGAGQLFF.

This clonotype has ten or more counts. In DNA, the CDR3 is TGCAGTGCTACAAAAGCAAGGTCCCTGTTGAGCACTGAAGCTTTCTTT. Protein product: CSATKARSLLSTEAFF. The J gene is TRBJ1-1, the V gene TRBV20-1; D remains unclear. CDR3 size: 16 residues. Trimming took 4 bases from V and 4 from J, leaving 22 bases between them. Germline V CDR1 and CDR2: DFQATT, SNEGSKA (reference sequence).